These 27 T cell receptor beta chains were all obtained from the same sample, sequenced in a study of blood T cell dynamics during melanoma immunotherapy. The assay was immunoSEQ multiplex PCR, and TCRdb's table has in-frame clones only and misses some. The sample gives more than 11,000 clones, under 90% of which show up once; around 6% is in the top ten. Time point here: pre-treatment baseline. Here the sequenced sample was blood, taken from a patient treated with checkpoint blockade. These receptors were obtained from a human donor with melanoma.

V and J are TRBV7-8 and TRBJ2-3; 9 bases fit TRBD2. The germline gives CDR1 SGHVS, CDR2 FQNEAQ. V trimming: 1 base; J trimming: 0 bases; junction bases outside the gene matches: 5. CDR3 length equals 17 residues. This CDR3 is CASSLGSLAGSTDTQYF. The CDR3, as DNA: TGTGCCAGCAGCTTAGGTAGCCTAGCGGGGAGCACAGATACGCAGTATTTT.

The chain uses TRBV2 and TRBJ2-1; D is possibly TRBD2 (6 bases). Trimming left V 6 bases short and J 4 bases short, with 16 bases between. From germline, CDR1 is SNHLY and CDR2 FYNNEI. The CDR3 runs 15 residues. The CDR3 sequence: CASSPGGTGYNEQFF. DNA of the CDR3: TGTGCCAGCAGCCCCGGTGGGACTGGTTACAATGAGCAGTTCTTC.

This chain joins TRBV7-6 and TRBJ1-2; TRBD1 matches at 9 bases. With V trimmed by 4 bases and J by 8 bases, 14 bases remained unmatched. From germline, CDR1 is SGHVS and CDR2 FNYEAQ. This CDR3 has 16 residues. DNA of the CDR3: TGTGCCAGCAGCTCCTCTGACGGACAGGGGTTGGTGGGCTACACCTTC. Its protein product is CASSSSDGQGLVGYTF.

This clone was counted a single time. The chain couples TRBV30 to TRBJ1-5; D remains unclear. V lost 0 bases, J lost 3 bases, and 12 bases lay in between. This CDR3 comprises 15 residues. Germline CDR1 and CDR2: GTSNPN and SVGIG (reference sequence). CDR3 coding DNA: TGTGCCTGGAGTGTACTAGGACCGACCAATCAGCCCCAGCATTTT. As protein: CAWSVLGPTNQPQHF.

The V and J genes are TRBV19 and TRBJ1-5; possible D gene TRBD1, 5 bases. Trimming took off 2 bases at V and 1 base at J, with 15 bases between the two ends. The CDR3 is made up of 17 amino acids. The V gene's germline CDR1 is LNHDA and CDR2 SQIVND (reference sequence). The CDR3 reads CASSITAGTMSNQPQHF. In DNA form, the CDR3 reads TGTGCCAGTAGTATAACGGCCGGGACTATGAGCAATCAGCCCCAGCATTTT.

This clone has only a few counts. The DNA for the CDR3 is TGTGCCAGCAGCATTAGCGGGGGGGCCGCCGGGGAGCTGTTTTTT. Its protein is CASSISGGAAGELFF. The chain uses TRBV7-8 and TRBJ2-2, with 11 bases matching TRBD2. J gave up 6 bases and V 5 bases, and 5 bases lay outside the gene matches. This CDR3 has 15 amino acids. Germline CDR1 reads SGHVS; CDR2 reads FQNEAQ.

The chain uses TRBV11-2 and TRBJ1-2; tentative D call: TRBD1 (6 bases). This CDR3 spans 15 amino acids. Trimming removed 0 bases from V and 7 bases from J, with 15 bases in between. Germline-derived CDR1 and CDR2 are SGHAT and FQNNGV. DNA for the CDR3: TGTGCCAGCAGCTTAGATCCGGGCAGGGGCGGTGGCTACACCTTC. This sequence encodes CASSLDPGRGGGYTF.

V gene TRBV11-3 combines with J gene TRBJ2-3; the D is unclear. Germline V gene lookup returns CDR1 SGHNT and CDR2 YENEEA. This CDR3 has 12 amino acids. The V and J ends lost 4 bases and 5 bases respectively, with 7 bases between them. CDR3 coding DNA: TGTGCCAGCAGCTCGGACGGAGATACGCAGTATTTT. This encodes CASSSDGDTQYF.

The J gene is TRBJ1-1, the V gene TRBV11-2; tentative D call: TRBD1 (5 bases). The V gene lost 5 bases and the J gene lost 2 bases, with 12 bases spanning the gap. The CDR3 extends over 14 amino acids. From germline, CDR1 is SGHAT and CDR2 FQNNGV. CDR3 bases: TGTGCCAGCAGCCCCCAGGGATATAACACTGAAGCTTTCTTT. This codes for CASSPQGYNTEAFF.

The V call is TRBV18, the J call TRBJ2-3; D gene ambiguous. Trimming left V 0 bases short and J 6 bases short, with 10 bases between. There are 14 residues in the CDR3. From germline, CDR1 is KGHSH and CDR2 LQKENI. CDR3 amino acids: CASSPPSIEDTQYF. As DNA, the CDR3 is TGTGCCAGCTCACCACCGTCGATAGAGGATACGCAGTATTTT.

The chain carries TRBV29-1 and TRBJ1-5; D perhaps matches TRBD1 (5 bases). Germline CDR1 and CDR2: SQVTM and ANQGSEA. Trimming removed 5 bases at V and 4 bases at J, with 12 bases between. CDR3 length: 13 amino acids. CDR3 loop: CSVSRGTNQPQHF. The DNA for the CDR3 is TGCAGCGTTAGCCGGGGGACTAATCAGCCCCAGCATTTT.

The chain is built from TRBV7-9 and TRBJ2-2; D is ambiguous. There are 13 residues in the CDR3. The V end was cut by 1 base, the J end by 7 bases, with 7 bases between. CDR1 is SEHNR, CDR2 FQNEAQ, per germline (reference sequence). The CDR3: CASSLEGIGELFF. The CDR3, as DNA: TGTGCCAGCAGCTTAGAGGGTATCGGGGAGCTGTTTTTT.

The chain is built from TRBV7-2 and TRBJ2-5, with D possibly matching TRBD2 (6 bases). The CDR3 has 14 residues. The V end was cut by 4 bases, the J end by 5 bases, with 14 bases between. CDR1 SGHTA and CDR2 FQGNSA come from the germline V gene. The CDR3 nucleotides are TGTGCCAGCAGCTCCATATTTGGGGGGGAGACCCAGTACTTC. This gives the protein CASSSIFGGETQYF.

V is TRBV18 and J is TRBJ2-2; 9 bases are shared with TRBD1. This CDR3 has 16 amino acids. Germline CDR1 KGHSH, CDR2 LQKENI. Trimming at V came to 6 bases and at J to 4 bases, leaving 9 bases not matched to a gene. CDR3 DNA sequence: TGTGCCAGCTCGCTACAGGGGGCCCACCTCACCGGGGAGCTGTTTTTT. This translates into CASSLQGAHLTGELFF.

The gene calls are TRBV5-4 and TRBJ2-1, with 9 bases aligning to TRBD2. After removal of 1 base from V and 10 bases from J, the junction contained 9 bases not matched to a gene. Germline-derived CDR1 and CDR2 are SGHNT and YYREEE (reference sequence). The CDR3 sequence is 15 residues long. The CDR3 loop is CASSLKSGGLGEQFF. The CDR3 bases are TGTGCCAGCAGCTTGAAAAGCGGGGGGCTCGGGGAGCAGTTCTTC.

V is TRBV5-1 and J is TRBJ2-3, with 7 bases lining up with TRBD1. Germline V CDR1 and CDR2: SGHRS, YFSETQ. V shed 3 bases and J 0 bases; nucleotides not matched to a gene: 7. The CDR3 spans 16 residues. The CDR3 protein is CASSWGTASSTDTQYF. In DNA form, the CDR3 reads TGCGCCAGCAGCTGGGGGACAGCCTCTAGCACAGATACGCAGTATTTT. The full variable domain, rest sourced from reference TRBV5-1 and TRBJ2-3, is KAGVTQTPRYLIKTRGQQVTLSCSPISGHRSVSWYQQTPGQGLQFLFEYFSETQRNKGNFPGRFSGRQFSNSRSEMNVSTLELGDSALYLCASSWGTASSTDTQYFGPGTRLTVL.

V and J are TRBV30 and TRBJ2-3; D not resolved. Germline V lookup: CDR1 GTSNPN, CDR2 SVGIG (reference sequence). Trimming shortened V by 0 bases and J by 0 bases, and 10 bases separated the two germline ends. The CDR3 consists of 15 residues. CDR3 in amino acids: CAWSVGRLSTDTQYF. The CDR3 DNA reads as TGTGCCTGGAGTGTCGGCAGGCTGAGCACAGATACGCAGTATTTT.

This chain connects TRBV6-5 to TRBJ2-7; D ambiguous. The V gene's germline CDR1 is MNHEY and CDR2 SVGAGI. V was pared by 8 bases and J by 2 bases, with 7 bases between. The CDR3 is 11 residues long. DNA of the CDR3: TGTGCCAGCGTCTCCCCCTACGAGCAGTACGTC. Amino acids: CASVSPYEQYV.

This chain connects TRBV18 to TRBJ1-4, with D tentatively TRBD1 (5 bases). The CDR3 has 17 amino acids. V was clipped by 1 base and J by 4 bases, with 16 bases between them. Germline loops: CDR1 KGHSH, CDR2 LQKENI. The CDR3 region has the DNA TGTGCCAGCTCACCACAAGGTCGATCGGGGGTTAATGAAAAACTGTTTTTT. Translated, it gives CASSPQGRSGVNEKLFF.

The chain joins TRBV6-1 to TRBJ2-5; D possibly corresponds to TRBD2 (5 bases). This CDR3 region has 11 residues. Germline V CDR1 and CDR2: MNHNS, SASEGT. V gave up 6 bases and J gave up 5 bases, with 7 bases separating them. For the CDR3, the DNA is TGTGCCAGCAGAGAGGGCGAGACCCAGTACTTC. This encodes CASREGETQYF.

The chain is built from TRBV14 and TRBJ2-6; no clear D. Looked up from germline, CDR1 is SGHDN and CDR2 is FVKESK. The CDR3 loop spans 15 amino acids. V lost 4 bases and J 0 bases, leaving 7 bases between the germline ends. The CDR3 nucleotides read TGTGCCAGCAGCCCGGACGGCTCTGGGGCCAACGTCCTGACTTTC. Amino acid sequence: CASSPDGSGANVLTF. The variable domain in full, with the rest retrieved from reference TRBV14 and TRBJ2-6, is EAGVTQFPSHSVIEKGQTVTLRCDPISGHDNLYWYRRVMGKEIKFLLHFVKESKQDESGMPNNRFLAERTGGTYSTLKVQPAELEDSGVYFCASSPDGSGANVLTFGAGSRLTVL.

The chain is built from TRBV5-1 and TRBJ2-5; 10 positions match TRBD1. The CDR3 loop spans 15 amino acids. Germline V gene sequence: CDR1 SGHRS, CDR2 YFSETQ. The trim removed 4 bases at V and 5 bases at J, leaving 8 bases unmatched. The CDR3 spells CASSVGQGNRETQYF. The CDR3 region has the DNA TGCGCCAGCAGCGTGGGACAGGGGAATAGGGAGACCCAGTACTTC.

The rearrangement uses TRBV21-1 and TRBJ1-1. TRBV21-1 is flagged as a pseudogene. The length of the CDR3 is 16 residues. CDR3 in amino acids: CASSKRRTDLDTEAFF. CDR3 nucleotide sequence: TGTGCCAGCAGCAAAAGGAGGACGGATTTGGACACTGAAGCTTTCTTT.

J is TRBJ1-2 and V is TRBV9; D possibly corresponds to TRBD1 (5 bases). The CDR3 length is 15 residues. Trimming pared 4 bases from V and 6 bases from J, leaving 19 bases between. The V gene's germline CDR1 is SGDLS and CDR2 YYNGEE. The CDR3 sequence: CASSPVGGVRDGYTF. CDR3 DNA: TGTGCCAGCAGCCCAGTCGGGGGAGTTAGAGATGGCTACACCTTC.

The chain uses TRBV19 and TRBJ2-2; TRBD1 agrees at 9 bases. The junction had 11 bases not matched to a gene; V was cut back by 6 bases and J by 3 bases. This CDR3 region has 17 residues. CDR1 LNHDA and CDR2 SQIVND come from the germline V gene (reference sequence). CDR3 bases: TGTGCCAGTAGAACCCCAGACAGGGGGGTCGACACCGGGGAGCTGTTTTTT. Its translation is CASRTPDRGVDTGELFF.

V gene TRBV6-1 combines with J gene TRBJ1-2, with D hard to call. Germline CDR1 is MNHNS and CDR2 is SASEGT. V dropped 0 bases and J dropped 8 bases, with 7 bases sitting between them. This CDR3 spans 12 amino acids. The chain's CDR3 is CASSEAVRGYTF. The CDR3 DNA reads as TGTGCCAGCAGTGAAGCAGTGAGGGGCTACACCTTC.

The V and J genes are TRBV9 and TRBJ1-4; D might be TRBD1 (5 bases). The CDR3 length is 15 residues. The ends were cut back, 0 bases at V and 4 bases at J, with 10 bases in the middle. Germline assignment: CDR1 SGDLS and CDR2 YYNGEE. The CDR3 loop is CASSVADTHNEKLFF. CDR3 DNA: TGTGCCAGCAGCGTAGCGGACACTCATAATGAAAAACTGTTTTTT.